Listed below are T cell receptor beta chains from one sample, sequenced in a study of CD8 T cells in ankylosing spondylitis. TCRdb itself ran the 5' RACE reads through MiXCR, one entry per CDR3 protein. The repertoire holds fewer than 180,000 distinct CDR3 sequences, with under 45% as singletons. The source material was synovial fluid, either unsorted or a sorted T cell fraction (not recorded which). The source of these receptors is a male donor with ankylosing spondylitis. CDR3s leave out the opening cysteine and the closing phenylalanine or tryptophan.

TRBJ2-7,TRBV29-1,SVIVTPYEQY
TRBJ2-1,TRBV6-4,ASSDSASGYNEQF
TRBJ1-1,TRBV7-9,ASSDPTGYHEPF
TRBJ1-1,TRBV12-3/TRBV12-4,ASSLGGDYTEAF
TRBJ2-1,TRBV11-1,ASSLAPGLAENTLYNEQF
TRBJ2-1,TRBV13,ASSLDRSGTSGRKSYNEQF
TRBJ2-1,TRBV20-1,SALTSGGYSSYNEQF
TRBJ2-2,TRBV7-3,ASSPFSGASGELF
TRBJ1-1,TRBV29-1,SVLTGMNTEAF
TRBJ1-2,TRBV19,ASRLGFYGYT
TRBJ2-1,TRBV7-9,ASRRRMGENEQF
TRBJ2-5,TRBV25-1,ASSPTSGRSETQY
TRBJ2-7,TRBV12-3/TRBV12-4,ASSSMSGFTYEQY
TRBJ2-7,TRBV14,ASSQEGLAGAYEQY
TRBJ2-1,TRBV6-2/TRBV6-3,ASHSGVETYNEQF
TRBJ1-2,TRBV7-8,ASSLGVLIYGYT
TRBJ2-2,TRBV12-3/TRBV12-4,ASSLRDGLTGELF
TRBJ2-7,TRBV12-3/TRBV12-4,ASSLTTDSEQY
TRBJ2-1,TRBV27,ASSLRDLYNEQF
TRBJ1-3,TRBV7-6,ASSSGQGWTGNTIY
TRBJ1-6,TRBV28,ASSLLPAELNSPLH
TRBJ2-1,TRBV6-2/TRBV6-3,ASSYSANGRAHNEQF
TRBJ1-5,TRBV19,ASSIVTGLQPQH
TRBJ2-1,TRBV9,ASSLQGTGYDEQF
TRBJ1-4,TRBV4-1,ASSQDRGTGHEKLF
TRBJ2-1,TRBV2,ASSDLRKRSYNEQF
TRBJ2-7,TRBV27,ASSPFAGGFYEQY
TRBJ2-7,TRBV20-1,SAREPKLGTSGNEQY
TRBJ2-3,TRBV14,ASSNKEGLANTDTQY
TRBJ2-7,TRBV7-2,ASSPWPGTGEDEQY
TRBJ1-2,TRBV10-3,AISRQGRYGYT
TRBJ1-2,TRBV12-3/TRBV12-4,ASSLEVWVGYT
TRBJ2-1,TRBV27,ASSTYSGRSYNEQF
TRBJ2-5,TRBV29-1,SVEGLDDYGETQY
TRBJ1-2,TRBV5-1,ASSWGGWDYGYT
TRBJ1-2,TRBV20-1,SAPGGNYGYT
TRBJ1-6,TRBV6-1,ARLSGQVNNSPLH
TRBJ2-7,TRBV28,ASSPYHLLFSGRVYEQY
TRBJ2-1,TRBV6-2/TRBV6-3,ASSDPAGDNEQF
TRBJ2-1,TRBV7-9,ASSFSSYEQF
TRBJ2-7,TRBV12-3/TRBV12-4,ASSLGHFYEQY
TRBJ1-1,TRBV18,ASSRLRSYTEAF
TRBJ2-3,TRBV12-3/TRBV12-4,ASSTRGGTDTQY
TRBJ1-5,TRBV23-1,ASSQLDNYNQPQH
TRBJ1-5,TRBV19,ASSLQGYSNQPQH
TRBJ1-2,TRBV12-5,ASGFGLRGDGYT
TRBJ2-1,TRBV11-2,ASSPPDRLYEQF
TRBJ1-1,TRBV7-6,ASSSLGQLTNTEAF
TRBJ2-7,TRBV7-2,ASSLGSYEQY
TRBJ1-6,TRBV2,ASRRYRSGGSPLH
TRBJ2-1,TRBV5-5,ASSLGASSSYNEQF
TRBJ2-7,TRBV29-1,SVHLTSGTPYEQY
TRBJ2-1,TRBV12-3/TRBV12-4,ASRRDRGPHNEQF
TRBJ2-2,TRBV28,ASSPPLRDKNTGELF